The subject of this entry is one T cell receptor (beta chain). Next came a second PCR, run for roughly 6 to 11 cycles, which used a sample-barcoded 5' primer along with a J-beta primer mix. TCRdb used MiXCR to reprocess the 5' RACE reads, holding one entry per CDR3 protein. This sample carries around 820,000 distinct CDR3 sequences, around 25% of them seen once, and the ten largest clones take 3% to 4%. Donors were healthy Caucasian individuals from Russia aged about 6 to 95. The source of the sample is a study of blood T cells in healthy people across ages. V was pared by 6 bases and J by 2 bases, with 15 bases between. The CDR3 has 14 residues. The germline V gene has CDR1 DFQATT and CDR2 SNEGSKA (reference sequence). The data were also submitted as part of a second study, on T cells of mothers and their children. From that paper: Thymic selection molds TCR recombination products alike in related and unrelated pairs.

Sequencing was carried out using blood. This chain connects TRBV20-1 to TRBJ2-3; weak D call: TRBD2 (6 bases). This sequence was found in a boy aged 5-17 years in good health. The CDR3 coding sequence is TGCAGTGCGCTACTAGCAGACTACACAGATACGCAGTATTTT. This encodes CSALLADYTDTQYF.